This T cell receptor (beta chain) was documented in a study of cytomegalovirus exposure and HLA in healthy donors. In the study overall: An analysis done earlier identified 90 million to 120 million unique TCR beta sequences from 200 million or so T cells. Out of about 410 genotyped donors, approximately 84% belonged to the Caucasian-associated ancestry cluster. Whole-study findings and limits: The study reported that TCR beta sequences accurately predicted HLA-A and HLA-B alleles in most subjects.

With 60 Vbeta and 13 Jbeta primers, the PCR was carried out. This table comes from immunoSEQ multiplex PCR, and its TCRdb copy is limited to in-frame clones, with some not included. The table has hundreds of thousands of clones, about 70% seen once. V shed 8 bases, J shed 8 bases, and the junction held 12 bases outside the gene matches. CDR1 ENHRY and CDR2 SYGVKD come from the germline V gene. CDR3 length: 14 residues. Turning to this clone: What it recognizes is unknown.

The chain has TRBV10-3 and TRBJ2-4, with 7 bases identical to TRBD2. This receptor was obtained from a man aged 40-50 years in good health and CMV-seropositive. The sequenced sample consisted of PBMCs. CDR3 region: CAIGGGSPRDIQYF. CDR3 sequence (DNA): TGTGCCATCGGCGGGGGTAGCCCGAGGGACATTCAGTACTTC.